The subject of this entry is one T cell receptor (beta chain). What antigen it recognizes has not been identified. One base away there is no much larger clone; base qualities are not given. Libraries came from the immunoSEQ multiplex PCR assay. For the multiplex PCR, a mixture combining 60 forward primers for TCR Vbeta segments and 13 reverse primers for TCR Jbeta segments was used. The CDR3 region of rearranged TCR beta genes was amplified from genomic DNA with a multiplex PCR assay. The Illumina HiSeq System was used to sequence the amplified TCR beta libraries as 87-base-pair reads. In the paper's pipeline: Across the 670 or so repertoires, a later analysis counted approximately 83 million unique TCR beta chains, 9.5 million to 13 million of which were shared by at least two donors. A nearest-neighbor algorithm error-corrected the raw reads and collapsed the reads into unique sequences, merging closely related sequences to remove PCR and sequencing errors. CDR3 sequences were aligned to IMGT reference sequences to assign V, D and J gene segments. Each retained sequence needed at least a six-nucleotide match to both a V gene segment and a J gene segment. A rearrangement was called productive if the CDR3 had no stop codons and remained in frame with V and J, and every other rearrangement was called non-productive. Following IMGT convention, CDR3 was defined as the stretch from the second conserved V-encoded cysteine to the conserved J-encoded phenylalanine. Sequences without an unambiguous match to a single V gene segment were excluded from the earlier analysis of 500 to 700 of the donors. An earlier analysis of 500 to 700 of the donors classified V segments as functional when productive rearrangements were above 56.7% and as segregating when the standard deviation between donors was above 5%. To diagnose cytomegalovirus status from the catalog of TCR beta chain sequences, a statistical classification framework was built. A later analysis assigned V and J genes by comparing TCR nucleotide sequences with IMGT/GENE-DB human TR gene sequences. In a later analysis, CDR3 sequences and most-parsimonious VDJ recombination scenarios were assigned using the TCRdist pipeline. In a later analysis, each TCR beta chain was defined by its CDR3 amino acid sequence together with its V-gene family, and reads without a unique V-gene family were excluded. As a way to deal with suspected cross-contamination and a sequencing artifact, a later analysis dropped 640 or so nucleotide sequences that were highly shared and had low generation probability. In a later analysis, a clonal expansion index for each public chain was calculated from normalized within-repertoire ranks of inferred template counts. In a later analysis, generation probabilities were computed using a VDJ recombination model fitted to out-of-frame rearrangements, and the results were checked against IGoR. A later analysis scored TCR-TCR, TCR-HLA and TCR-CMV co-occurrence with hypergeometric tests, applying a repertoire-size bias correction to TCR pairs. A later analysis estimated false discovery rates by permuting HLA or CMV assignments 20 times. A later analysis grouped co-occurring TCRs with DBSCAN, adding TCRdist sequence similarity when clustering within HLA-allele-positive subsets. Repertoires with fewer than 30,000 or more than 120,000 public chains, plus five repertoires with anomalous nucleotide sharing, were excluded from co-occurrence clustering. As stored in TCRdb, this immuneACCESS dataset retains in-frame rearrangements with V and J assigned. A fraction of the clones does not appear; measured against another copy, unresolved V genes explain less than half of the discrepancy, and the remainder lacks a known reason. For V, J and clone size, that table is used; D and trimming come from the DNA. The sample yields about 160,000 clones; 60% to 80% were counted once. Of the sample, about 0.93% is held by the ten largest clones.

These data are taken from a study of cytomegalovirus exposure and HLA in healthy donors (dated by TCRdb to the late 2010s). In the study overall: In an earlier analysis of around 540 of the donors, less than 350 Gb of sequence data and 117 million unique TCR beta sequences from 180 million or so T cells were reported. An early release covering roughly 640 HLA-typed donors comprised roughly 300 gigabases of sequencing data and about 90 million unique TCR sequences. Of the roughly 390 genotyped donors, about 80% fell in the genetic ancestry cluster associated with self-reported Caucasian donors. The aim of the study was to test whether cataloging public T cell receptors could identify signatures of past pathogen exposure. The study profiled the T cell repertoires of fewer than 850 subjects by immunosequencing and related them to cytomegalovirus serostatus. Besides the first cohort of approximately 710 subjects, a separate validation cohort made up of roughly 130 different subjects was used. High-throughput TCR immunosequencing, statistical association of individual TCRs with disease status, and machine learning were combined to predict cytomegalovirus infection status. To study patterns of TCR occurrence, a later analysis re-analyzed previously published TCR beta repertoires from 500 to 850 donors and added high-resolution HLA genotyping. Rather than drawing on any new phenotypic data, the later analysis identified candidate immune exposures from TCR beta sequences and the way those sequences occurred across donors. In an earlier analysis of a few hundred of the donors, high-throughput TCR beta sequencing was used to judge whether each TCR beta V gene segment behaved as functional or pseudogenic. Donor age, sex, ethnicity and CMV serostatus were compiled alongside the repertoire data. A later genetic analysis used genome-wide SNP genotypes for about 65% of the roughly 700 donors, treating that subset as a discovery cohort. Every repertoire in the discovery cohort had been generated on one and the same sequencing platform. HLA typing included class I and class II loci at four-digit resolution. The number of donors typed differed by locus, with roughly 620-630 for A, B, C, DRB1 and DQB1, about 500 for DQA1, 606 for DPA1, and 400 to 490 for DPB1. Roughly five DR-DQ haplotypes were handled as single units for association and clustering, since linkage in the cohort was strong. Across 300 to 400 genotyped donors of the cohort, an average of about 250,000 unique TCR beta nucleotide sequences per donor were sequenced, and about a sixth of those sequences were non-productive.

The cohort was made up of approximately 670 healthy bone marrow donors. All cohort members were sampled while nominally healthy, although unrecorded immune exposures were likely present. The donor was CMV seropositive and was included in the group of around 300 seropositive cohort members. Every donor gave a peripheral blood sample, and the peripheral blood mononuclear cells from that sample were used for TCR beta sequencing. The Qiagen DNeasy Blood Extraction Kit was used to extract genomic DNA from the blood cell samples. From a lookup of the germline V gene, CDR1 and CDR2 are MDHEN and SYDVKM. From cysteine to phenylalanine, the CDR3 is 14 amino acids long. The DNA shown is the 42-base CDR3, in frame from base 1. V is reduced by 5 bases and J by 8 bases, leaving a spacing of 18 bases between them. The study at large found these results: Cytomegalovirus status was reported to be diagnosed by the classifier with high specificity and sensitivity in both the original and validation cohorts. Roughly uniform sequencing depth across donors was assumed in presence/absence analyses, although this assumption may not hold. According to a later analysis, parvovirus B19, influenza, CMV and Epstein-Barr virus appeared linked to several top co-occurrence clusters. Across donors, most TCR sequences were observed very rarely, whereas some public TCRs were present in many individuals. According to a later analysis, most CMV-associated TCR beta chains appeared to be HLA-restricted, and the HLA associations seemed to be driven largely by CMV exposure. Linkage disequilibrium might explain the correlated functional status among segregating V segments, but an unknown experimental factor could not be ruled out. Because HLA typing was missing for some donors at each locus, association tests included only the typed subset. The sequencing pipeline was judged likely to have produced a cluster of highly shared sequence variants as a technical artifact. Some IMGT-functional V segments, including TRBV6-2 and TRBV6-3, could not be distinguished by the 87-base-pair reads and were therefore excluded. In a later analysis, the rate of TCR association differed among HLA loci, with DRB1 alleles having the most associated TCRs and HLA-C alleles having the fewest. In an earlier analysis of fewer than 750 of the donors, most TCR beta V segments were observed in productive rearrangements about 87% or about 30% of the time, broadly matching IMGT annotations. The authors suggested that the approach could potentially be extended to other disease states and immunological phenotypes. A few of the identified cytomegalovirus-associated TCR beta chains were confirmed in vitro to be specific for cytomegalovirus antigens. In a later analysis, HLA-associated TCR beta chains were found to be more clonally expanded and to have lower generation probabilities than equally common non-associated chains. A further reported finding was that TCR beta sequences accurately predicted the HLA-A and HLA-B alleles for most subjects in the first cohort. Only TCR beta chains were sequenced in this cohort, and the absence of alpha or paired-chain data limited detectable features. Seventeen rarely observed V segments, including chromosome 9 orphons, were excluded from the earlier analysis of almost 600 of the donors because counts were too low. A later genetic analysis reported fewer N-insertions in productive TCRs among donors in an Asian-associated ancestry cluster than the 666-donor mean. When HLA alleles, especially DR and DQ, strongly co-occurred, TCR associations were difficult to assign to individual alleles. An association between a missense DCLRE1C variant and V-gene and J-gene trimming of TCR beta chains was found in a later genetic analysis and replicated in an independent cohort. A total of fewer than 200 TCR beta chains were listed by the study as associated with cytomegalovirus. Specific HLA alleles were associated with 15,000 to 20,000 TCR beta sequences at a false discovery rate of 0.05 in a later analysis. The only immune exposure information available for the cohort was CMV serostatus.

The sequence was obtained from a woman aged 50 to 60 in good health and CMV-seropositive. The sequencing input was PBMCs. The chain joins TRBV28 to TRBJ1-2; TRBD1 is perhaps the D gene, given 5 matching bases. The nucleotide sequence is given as TGTGCCAGCAGTCCCCGGGGGAGGGCTAGGGGCTACACCTTC. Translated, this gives CASSPRGRARGYTF.